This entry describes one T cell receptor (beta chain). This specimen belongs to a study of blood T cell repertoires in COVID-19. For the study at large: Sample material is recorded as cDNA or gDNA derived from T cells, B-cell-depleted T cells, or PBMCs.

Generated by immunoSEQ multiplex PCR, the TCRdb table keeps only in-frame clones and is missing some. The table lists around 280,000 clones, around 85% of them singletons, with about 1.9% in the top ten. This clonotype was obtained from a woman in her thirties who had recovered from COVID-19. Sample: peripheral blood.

CDR3 DNA: TGTGCCAGCAGTGAAGTTGGCGGGGGCACAGATACGCAGTATTTT. Translated, it gives CASSEVGGGTDTQYF. The genes are TRBV2 and TRBJ2-3, with TRBD2 as a possible D gene (6 bases). CDR1 SNHLY and CDR2 FYNNEI come from the germline V gene. This CDR3 is 15 amino acids long. V was pared by 1 base and J by 1 base, with 9 bases between.